The 5 T cell receptor beta chains below come from one sample, sequenced in a study of PD-1 blockade in classical Hodgkin lymphoma (dated by TCRdb to about 2020). Explained via the paper, the time point label denotes: cycle 4 day 1 (C4D1), after less than seven weeks of nivolumab. Every trial patient had relapsed after autologous stem cell transplantation, and cohorts A, B and C differed in prior brentuximab vedotin exposure. The receptor library was made with the immunoSEQ multiplex PCR assay. This immuneACCESS table, as held by TCRdb, lists in-frame sequences with V and J called but not all clones. Of the missing ones, under half trace to an unresolved V gene in checked studies; the others have no known cause. The sample profile shows 31,000 or so clones; 65% to 85% of them were found once. The top ten constitute approximately 18% of the sample. This specimen was peripheral blood mononuclear cells (PBMCs), taken before the fourth cycle of nivolumab. Every receptor here comes from a human donor with classical Hodgkin lymphoma.

The chain combines TRBV10-3 with TRBJ2-7; 8 bases line up with TRBD2. Germline CDR1 and CDR2: ENHRY and SYGVKD. The V gene end was trimmed by 2 bases and the J gene end by 3 bases; junction bases not matched to a gene: 6. The CDR3 totals 15 residues. CDR3 sequence reads: CAISERLARGYEQYV. CDR3 sequence (DNA): TGTGCCATCAGTGAGCGACTAGCGAGGGGCTACGAGCAGTACGTC.

The gene calls are TRBV28 and TRBJ1-2; D remains unclear. CDR3 size: 15 residues. Trimming cost V 6 bases and J 4 bases, with 18 bases left between them. Germline CDR1 is MDHEN and CDR2 is SYDVKM. CDR3: CASRLGGVRSYGYTF. In DNA form, the CDR3 reads TGTGCCAGCAGACTAGGCGGGGTGAGGAGCTATGGCTACACCTTC.

The genes are TRBV28 and TRBJ2-7, with TRBD1 matching over 8 bases. The CDR3 is made up of 14 amino acids. Germline V gene sequence: CDR1 MDHEN, CDR2 SYDVKM. Trimming removed 3 bases from V and 2 bases from J; junction bases left unmatched: 3. The CDR3 is CASSFDRGPYEQYV. CDR3 coding DNA: TGTGCCAGCAGTTTTGACAGGGGACCCTACGAGCAGTACGTC.

V gene TRBV15 combines with J gene TRBJ1-4; D uncertain. Germline V gives CDR1 LNHNV, CDR2 YYDKDF (reference sequence). Trimming removed 1 base at V and 3 bases at J, with 9 bases between. The CDR3 is 15 amino acids. CDR3 nucleotides: TGTGCCACCAGCAGAGCTGGACGGTCTAATGAAAAACTGTTTTTT. It encodes CATSRAGRSNEKLFF. Full variable domain (missing parts from reference TRBV15 and TRBJ1-4): DAMVIQNPRYQVTQFGKPVTLSCSQTLNHNVMYWYQQKSSQAPKLLFHYYDKDFNNEADTPDNFQSRRPNTSFCFLDIRSPGLGDTAMYLCATSRAGRSNEKLFFGSGTQLSVL.

For the CDR3, the DNA is TGTGCCAGCAGCCAGCGGGTGACAGATACGCAGTATTTT. It yields the protein CASSQRVTDTQYF. This chain joins TRBV6-1 and TRBJ2-3, with D maybe TRBD2 (6 bases). V was cut by 6 bases and J by 3 bases, with 10 bases left in between. The germline V gene encodes CDR1 MNHNS and CDR2 SASEGT. This CDR3 comprises 13 residues.